One sample yielded the 29 T cell receptor beta chains listed below, sequenced in a study of control samples from healthy donors and cancer patients. Sequencing used immunoSEQ multiplex PCR; TCRdb keeps in-frame clones, though not all of them. The top ten clones hold around 10% of a sample with some 20,000 clones, about 86% of them seen once. The sample taken for sequencing was PBMCs. These receptors all come from a woman aged 70 to 79 with colorectal cancer.

J is TRBJ2-7 and V is TRBV18, with 10 bases lining up with TRBD2. In germline, CDR1 is KGHSH, CDR2 LQKENI. CDR3 length: 15 amino acids. Germline trimming cut 5 bases from V and 0 bases from J; bases unmatched to any gene: 4. The CDR3 sequence is CASSSTSGASYEQYF. CDR3 bases: TGTGCCAGCTCAAGTACTAGCGGGGCCTCCTACGAGCAGTACTTC.

This sequence joins TRBV28 and TRBJ1-1; D gene ambiguous. CDR1 is MDHEN, CDR2 SYDVKM, per germline. Trimming pared 7 bases from V and 1 base from J, leaving 19 bases between. CDR3 length equals 16 residues. CDR3 loop: CASTSPRHYPNTEAFF. CDR3 coding DNA: TGTGCCAGCACCTCCCCCCGGCATTACCCGAACACTGAAGCTTTCTTT.

The chain combines TRBV12-5 with TRBJ2-1; 11 bases align to TRBD2. This CDR3 region has 21 residues. V shed 1 base and J 0 bases; nucleotides not matched to a gene: 14. CDR1 is LGHNT and CDR2 is FRNRAP in the germline V gene. CDR3 nucleotide sequence: TGTGCTAGTGGTTTGGCGACGAGGACTAGCGGGTTCCAGAGCTCCTACAATGAGCAGTTCTTC. This sequence encodes CASGLATRTSGFQSSYNEQFF.

This chain uses TRBV5-1 with TRBJ2-1; D uncertain. CDR1 and CDR2 (germline): SGHRS, YFSETQ. The CDR3 is 14 amino acids. V was clipped by 0 bases and J by 2 bases, with 6 bases between them. This CDR3 is CASSLDQPYNEQFF. The DNA for the CDR3 is TGCGCCAGCAGCTTGGACCAGCCCTACAATGAGCAGTTCTTC.

This clone was counted a few times. The chain joins TRBV5-1 to TRBJ1-1, with 7 positions matching TRBD1. In germline, CDR1 is SGHRS, CDR2 YFSETQ. The CDR3 is 18 residues long. V shed 0 bases and J 3 bases; nucleotides not matched to a gene: 14. CDR3 sequence reads: CASSLVKVSGGKDTEAFF. The CDR3 DNA reads TGCGCCAGCAGCTTGGTTAAAGTGTCAGGGGGTAAGGACACTGAAGCTTTCTTT.

The chain combines TRBV19 with TRBJ1-2; D gene ambiguous. The germline gives CDR1 LNHDA, CDR2 SQIVND (reference sequence). The CDR3 is 17 amino acids. V lost 1 base and J lost 0, with 15 bases in between. This CDR3 is CASSIVSAGGTNYGYTF. The DNA of the CDR3 is TGTGCCAGTAGTATAGTGTCGGCAGGAGGAACTAACTATGGCTACACCTTC.

J is TRBJ1-1 and V is TRBV7-2; no clear D gene. There are 15 residues in the CDR3. Germline CDR1 SGHTA, CDR2 FQGNSA. V shed 5 bases and J shed 0 bases, with 13 bases lying between them. CDR3 DNA sequence: TGTGCCAGCAGCCCCTTGGCAGTTTTGAACACTGAAGCTTTCTTT. Residues: CASSPLAVLNTEAFF.

V usage is TRBV7-2 and J usage is TRBJ1-3, with D perhaps matching TRBD1 (5 bases). This CDR3 is built from 15 residues. V gave up 6 bases and J gave up 0 bases, with 12 bases separating them. Germline CDR1 and CDR2: SGHTA and FQGNSA. The CDR3 region has the DNA TGTGCCAGCAGATCGGACATGAGCTCTGGAAACACCATATATTTT. Translating it yields CASRSDMSSGNTIYF. Drawing the rest from reference TRBV7-2 and TRBJ1-3, the complete variable domain is GAGVSQSPSNKVTEKGKDVELRCDPISGHTALYWYRQSLGQGLEFLIYFQGNSAPDKSGLPSDRFSAERTGGSVSTLTIQRTQQEDSAVYLCASRSDMSSGNTIYFGEGSWLTVV.

The chain is built from TRBV7-8 and TRBJ2-1; D not resolved. The CDR3 spans 10 residues. Looked up from germline, CDR1 is SGHVS and CDR2 is FQNEAQ. V was trimmed by 5 bases and J by 8 bases, leaving 4 bases between them. CDR3: CASSTDEQFF. CDR3 nucleotides: TGTGCCAGCAGCACGGATGAGCAGTTCTTC.

V and J are TRBV27 and TRBJ2-2, with 10 bases lining up with TRBD2. The CDR3 consists of 17 residues. Germline V gene lookup returns CDR1 MNHEY and CDR2 SMNVEV (reference sequence). With 6 bases clipped from V and 7 bases from J, the junction kept 14 bases outside the gene matches. This CDR3 is CASSRRQSGRGIGELFF. Here the CDR3 DNA reads TGTGCCAGCAGCCGACGACAGAGCGGGAGGGGTATCGGGGAGCTGTTTTTT.

CDR3 nucleotides: TGTGCCAGCAGCGAGCATGGCGCTGGAAACACCATATATTTT. It is translated as CASSEHGAGNTIYF. This chain links TRBV9 with TRBJ1-3; D unclear. Trimming left V 3 bases short and J 2 bases short, with 9 bases between. The germline CDR1 and CDR2 sequences are SGDLS and YYNGEE. CDR3 length equals 14 residues.

V usage is TRBV3-1 (or the pseudogene TRBV3-2) and J usage is TRBJ1-4, with no clear D. CDR1 and CDR2 (germline): LGHDT, YNNKEL (reference sequence). V was cut by 1 base and J by 0 bases, with 12 bases left in between. This CDR3 comprises 17 residues. The CDR3 spells CASSQGVQPATNEKLFF. Written as DNA, the CDR3 is TGTGCCAGCAGCCAAGGAGTCCAACCTGCAACTAATGAAAAACTGTTTTTT.

This sequence joins TRBV21-1 and TRBJ2-5; the D call TRBD1 from the table was never checked on the DNA. TRBV21-1 counts as a pseudogene. This CDR3 is built from 14 residues. The CDR3 loop is CASSTGQGIKTQYF. CDR3 DNA sequence: TGTGCCAGCAGCACAGGACAGGGGATTAAGACCCAGTACTTC.

The V and J genes are TRBV6-6 and TRBJ2-5, with TRBD2 matching over 7 bases. Germline V gene sequence: CDR1 MNHNY, CDR2 SVGAGI (reference sequence). Unmatched junction bases numbered 15, after V lost 6 bases and J lost 8 bases. The CDR3 runs 15 residues. The CDR3, as DNA: TGTGCCAGCAGCTTCTTTGGCACTGGGAGGGAAACCCAGTACTTC. This sequence encodes CASSFFGTGRETQYF.

This chain links TRBV7-2 with TRBJ1-6; 7 nucleotides line up with TRBD1. Losses at the gene ends were 5 bases for V and 11 bases for J; bases not matched to a gene: 12. This CDR3 is built from 15 residues. The germline V gene encodes CDR1 SGHTA and CDR2 FQGNSA. The CDR3 DNA sequence: TGTGCCAGCAGCCAAGACAGGGTTAAGGGAACACCCCTCCACTTT. Its translation: CASSQDRVKGTPLHF.

The chain joins TRBV4-3 to TRBJ2-1; a weak D match, TRBD2 (7 bases). V gave up 0 bases and J gave up 6 bases, with 15 bases separating them. The CDR3 length is 16 residues. Germline V gene sequence: CDR1 LGHNA, CDR2 YSLEER. DNA for the CDR3: TGCGCCAGCAGCCAAGAGCCCGAGGGGGGGGCCAATGAGCAGTTCTTC. Amino acids: CASSQEPEGGANEQFF.

CDR3 sequence: CASSLAGLGLAGGPSTDTQYF. The DNA for the CDR3 is TGCGCCAGCAGCTTGGCCGGTTTGGGACTAGCGGGGGGACCATCCACAGATACGCAGTATTTT. The genes are TRBV5-1 and TRBJ2-3; 15 positions match TRBD2. The V gene's germline CDR1 is SGHRS and CDR2 YFSETQ. CDR3 length: 21 residues. J lost 2 bases, V lost 0 bases, and 13 bases had no gene match.

The chain couples TRBV6-6 to TRBJ1-2; 11 nucleotides line up with TRBD1. This CDR3 is built from 15 residues. V gave up 5 bases and J gave up 3 bases; unmatched junction bases: 5. Germline CDR1 MNHNY, CDR2 SVGAGI (reference sequence). The CDR3 loop is CASSAGQGADYGYTF. The CDR3 DNA reads TGTGCCAGCAGTGCTGGACAGGGGGCAGACTATGGCTACACCTTC.

The chain couples TRBV3-1 (or the pseudogene TRBV3-2) to TRBJ1-2; D remains ambiguous. This CDR3 contains 15 residues. Germline V gene lookup returns CDR1 LGHDT and CDR2 YNNKEL (reference sequence). V was shortened by 1 base and J by 4 bases, with 13 bases between the two germline ends. CDR3 sequence reads: CASSQGPDLRYGYTF. The CDR3 DNA follows: TGTGCCAGCAGCCAAGGACCCGATCTTCGCTATGGCTACACCTTC.

This sequence joins TRBV27 and TRBJ2-3; possibly TRBD1 for D (5 bases). With 2 bases removed from V and 4 bases from J, the gap between germline ends came to 13 bases. This CDR3 region has 15 residues. Germline values: CDR1 MNHEY, CDR2 SMNVEV (reference sequence). The chain's CDR3 is CASSLGANRPDTQYF. The CDR3 nucleotides are TGTGCCAGCAGTTTAGGGGCCAACAGACCAGATACGCAGTATTTT.

This chain connects TRBV18 to TRBJ1-4, with D maybe TRBD1 (5 bases). V was cut by 1 base and J by 8 bases, with 14 bases left in between. The germline V gene has CDR1 KGHSH and CDR2 LQKENI. This CDR3 has 15 amino acids. In DNA form, the CDR3 reads TGTGCCAGCTCACCACGCAGGGCGGACGGCGAAAAACTGTTTTTT. It is translated as CASSPRRADGEKLFF.

The V and J genes are TRBV5-1 and TRBJ2-6; 7 bases agree with TRBD1. In germline, CDR1 is SGHRS, CDR2 YFSETQ. The CDR3 runs 18 residues. The V segment lost 0 bases and the J segment 6 bases; nucleotides outside the gene matches: 12. In DNA form, the CDR3 reads TGCGCCAGCAGCTTGGCTACAGGGGTTTTATCAGAGGCCAACGTCCTGACTTTC. Translating it yields CASSLATGVLSEANVLTF.

This clone was recorded a few times. V and J are TRBV19 and TRBJ2-6; D is ambiguous. The V and J ends lost 2 bases and 4 bases respectively, with 9 bases between them. CDR3 size: 15 residues. Germline CDR1 and CDR2: LNHDA and SQIVND (reference sequence). As DNA, the CDR3 is TGTGCCAGTAGTATATGGGTTTCCGGGGCCAACGTCCTGACTTTC. It is translated as CASSIWVSGANVLTF.

The V gene is TRBV18, the J gene TRBJ2-7; D remains ambiguous. V lost 3 bases, J lost 4 bases, and 13 bases lay in between. CDR1 KGHSH and CDR2 LQKENI come from the germline V gene. CDR3 length equals 14 residues. This CDR3 reads CASSPGLSRYEQYF. The CDR3 coding sequence is TGTGCCAGCTCACCTGGGCTCAGCCGTTACGAGCAGTACTTC.

The chain is built from TRBV10-3 and TRBJ1-6; tentative D call: TRBD1 (6 bases). Germline CDR1 ENHRY, CDR2 SYGVKD. Trimming pared 6 bases from V and 7 bases from J, leaving 13 bases between. The CDR3 spans 14 residues. For the CDR3, the DNA is TGTGCCATCAGAGGAACAGGGCTCAATTCACCCCTCCACTTT. Translating it yields CAIRGTGLNSPLHF.

V usage is TRBV19 and J usage is TRBJ2-3; no clear D. Germline V gene lookup returns CDR1 LNHDA and CDR2 SQIVND (reference sequence). Trimming removed 7 bases from V and 2 bases from J, with 13 bases in between. CDR3 length equals 14 residues. The CDR3 loop is CASTRALNTDTQYF. The CDR3 region has the DNA TGTGCCAGTACAAGGGCCTTGAACACAGATACGCAGTATTTT.

This sequence joins TRBV24-1 and TRBJ2-1, with 8 bases matching TRBD2. The CDR3 contains 15 residues. Germline loops: CDR1 KGHDR, CDR2 SFDVKD. V shed 3 bases and J 4 bases; nucleotides not matched to a gene: 4. CDR3 region: CATSDRGGQYNEQFF. The CDR3 nucleotides are TGTGCCACCAGTGATCGGGGGGGACAATACAATGAGCAGTTCTTC.

The chain recombines TRBV3-1 (or the pseudogene TRBV3-2) with TRBJ2-5, with TRBD2 as a possible D gene (6 bases). The CDR3 loop spans 13 amino acids. The germline gives CDR1 LGHDT, CDR2 YNNKEL (reference sequence). Between the trimmed V and J ends, which lost 4 bases and 5 bases, there was a span of 11 bases. The CDR3 region is CASSRQRAETQYF. CDR3 nucleotide sequence: TGTGCCAGCAGCCGTCAGCGGGCGGAGACCCAGTACTTC.

The CDR3 DNA reads TGTGCCACCAGTGATTTGGACGGGACACACTACGAGCAGTACTTC. Translation: CATSDLDGTHYEQYF. V gene TRBV24-1 combines with J gene TRBJ2-7; tentative D call: TRBD1 (6 bases). V shed 0 bases and J shed 3 bases, with 11 bases lying between them. This CDR3 is built from 15 residues. Germline V gene lookup returns CDR1 KGHDR and CDR2 SFDVKD.